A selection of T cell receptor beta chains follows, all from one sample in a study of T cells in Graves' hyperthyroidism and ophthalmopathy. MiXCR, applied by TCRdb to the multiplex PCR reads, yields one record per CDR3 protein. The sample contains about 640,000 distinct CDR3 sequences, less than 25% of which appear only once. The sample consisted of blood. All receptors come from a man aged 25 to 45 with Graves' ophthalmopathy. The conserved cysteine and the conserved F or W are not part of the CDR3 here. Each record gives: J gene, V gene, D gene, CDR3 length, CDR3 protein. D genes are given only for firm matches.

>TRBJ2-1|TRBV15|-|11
ATSREGSSEQF
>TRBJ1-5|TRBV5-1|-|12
ASSLEAGAQPQH
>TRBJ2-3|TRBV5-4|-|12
ASSLAPLDRTQY
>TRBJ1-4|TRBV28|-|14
ASGPARGSANEELF
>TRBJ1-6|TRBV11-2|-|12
ASSPEGYNSPLH
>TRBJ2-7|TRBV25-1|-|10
ASSPREYEQY
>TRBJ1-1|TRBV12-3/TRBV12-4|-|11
ASSLAGRNEAF
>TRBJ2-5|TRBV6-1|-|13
ASSLQGLWEETQY
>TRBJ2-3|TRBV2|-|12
ANRRDSSTDTQY
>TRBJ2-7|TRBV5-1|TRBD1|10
ASRDRTYEQY
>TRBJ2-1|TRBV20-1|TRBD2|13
SAILAGGRYNEQF
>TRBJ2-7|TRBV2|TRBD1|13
ASSPATGGDYEQY
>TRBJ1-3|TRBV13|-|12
ASSSGRAGNTIY
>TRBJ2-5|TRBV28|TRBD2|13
ASSLAGVLGETQY
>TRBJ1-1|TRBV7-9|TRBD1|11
ASSGQGSTEAF
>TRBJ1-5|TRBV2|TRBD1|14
ASSGQGSYSNQPQH
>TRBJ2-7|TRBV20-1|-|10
SADRETYEQY
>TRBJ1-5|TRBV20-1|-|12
SARDITANQPQH
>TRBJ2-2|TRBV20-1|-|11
SARRAGSGELF